This entry lists 30 T cell receptor beta chains sequenced from one sample in a study of T cell responses to AZD1222 COVID-19 vaccine. Generated by immunoSEQ multiplex PCR, the TCRdb table keeps only in-frame clones and is missing some. The repertoire has 150,000 or so clones, 80% to 95% of them found once; the top ten carry around 3.5%. This specimen consisted of peripheral blood, obtained 28 days after the second AZD1222 dose. All receptors derive from an adult who received the AZD1222 COVID-19 vaccine.

The chain joins TRBV11-3 to TRBJ1-1, with D perhaps matching TRBD1 (5 bases). The germline V and J ends were trimmed by 3 bases and 6 bases, with 11 bases remaining between them. The CDR3 has 13 residues. Germline values: CDR1 SGHNT, CDR2 YENEEA. As DNA, the CDR3 is TGTGCCAGCAGCTTGGGGGAAGGGGCTGAAGCTTTCTTT. This codes for CASSLGEGAEAFF.

CDR3 region: CASSYFPGESGYTF. CDR3 coding DNA: TGTGCCAGCAGTTACTTCCCCGGCGAAAGTGGCTACACCTTC. The chain uses TRBV6-5 and TRBJ1-2; D call uncertain. Trimming removed 1 base at V and 7 bases at J, with 13 bases between. CDR1 MNHEY and CDR2 SVGAGI come from the germline V gene. This CDR3 has 14 amino acids.

This rearrangement joins TRBV5-6 to TRBJ2-3; 10 positions match TRBD2. The V segment lost 1 base and the J segment 3 bases; nucleotides outside the gene matches: 5. Germline V gene data show CDR1 as SGHDT and CDR2 as YYEEEE. This CDR3 is 16 amino acids long. The CDR3 DNA reads as TGTGCCAGCAGCTTGACTAGCGGGACCAGAACAGATACGCAGTATTTT. The encoded protein is CASSLTSGTRTDTQYF.

The chain links TRBV5-1 to TRBJ2-3; D might be TRBD1 (5 bases). V was trimmed by 4 bases and J by 4 bases, leaving 16 bases between them. Germline CDR1 SGHRS, CDR2 YFSETQ. This CDR3 is 15 amino acids long. Written as DNA, the CDR3 is TGCGCCAGCAGCCCTCCGGGCCCCAGGGCAGATACGCAGTATTTT. As protein: CASSPPGPRADTQYF.

The J gene is TRBJ2-2, the V gene TRBV27; the D is unclear. V was pared by 6 bases and J by 4 bases, with 6 bases between. The CDR3 length is 12 residues. Germline CDR1 MNHEY, CDR2 SMNVEV (reference sequence). The CDR3 nucleotides are TGTGCCAGCAGCCAGACCACCGGGGAGCTGTTTTTT. Translation: CASSQTTGELFF.

This clone was counted a few times. The chain combines TRBV5-6 with TRBJ1-3; D may be TRBD1 (6 bases). Trimming took 3 bases from V and 4 from J, leaving 8 bases between them. The CDR3 has 13 amino acids. Germline CDR1 SGHDT, CDR2 YYEEEE. This CDR3 reads CASSYQGGNTIYF. The CDR3, as DNA: TGTGCCAGCAGCTATCAGGGGGGAAACACCATATATTTT.

CDR3 residues: CASSQSGREQFF. The CDR3 DNA reads as TGTGCCAGCAGCCAGAGCGGGAGAGAGCAGTTCTTC. V usage is TRBV7-9 and J usage is TRBJ2-1, with TRBD2 matching over 8 bases. V was clipped by 5 bases and J by 10 bases; unmatched bases: 4. The CDR3 runs 12 residues. The germline V gene has CDR1 SEHNR and CDR2 FQNEAQ (reference sequence).

The V call is TRBV10-3, the J call TRBJ1-2, with a tentative D call TRBD1 (5 bases). Between the trimmed V and J ends, which lost 2 bases and 6 bases, there was a span of 10 bases. The germline CDR1 and CDR2 sequences are ENHRY and SYGVKD. CDR3 length: 13 amino acids. CDR3 in DNA: TGTGCCATCAGTGAGGACAGATTGGATGGCTACACCTTC. Amino acid sequence: CAISEDRLDGYTF.

The rearrangement links TRBV6-2 or TRBV6-3 to TRBJ1-6; D is perhaps TRBD1 (5 bases). Looked up from germline, CDR1 is MNHEY and CDR2 is SVGEGT. The germline V and J ends were trimmed by 6 bases and 0 bases, with 9 bases remaining between them. CDR3 length: 15 amino acids. In DNA form, the CDR3 reads TGTGCCAGCAGCCCCGGGACCTCCTATAATTCACCCCTCCACTTT. Amino acid sequence: CASSPGTSYNSPLHF.

This chain connects TRBV10-3 to TRBJ2-5; D remains unclear. V lost 6 bases to trimming and J lost 5 bases, with 13 bases between them. The CDR3 spans 13 residues. Germline-derived CDR1 and CDR2 are ENHRY and SYGVKD. The CDR3 spells CAIREPAHETQYF. The DNA for the CDR3 is TGTGCCATCAGAGAACCCGCACACGAGACCCAGTACTTC.

The gene calls are TRBV15 and TRBJ1-3; D is ambiguous. Between the trimmed V and J ends, which lost 2 bases and 0 bases, there was a span of 8 bases. From germline, CDR1 is LNHNV and CDR2 YYDKDF (reference sequence). This CDR3 has 15 amino acids. CDR3 sequence reads: CATSRQTFSGNTIYF. The CDR3 DNA reads TGTGCCACCAGCAGACAGACCTTCTCTGGAAACACCATATATTTT.

The CDR3: CASRSAVGETQYF. For the CDR3, the DNA is TGTGCCAGCAGATCAGCCGTTGGGGAGACCCAGTACTTC. The V call is TRBV27, the J call TRBJ2-5; D is unclear. Germline lookup yields CDR1 MNHEY and CDR2 SMNVEV (reference sequence). Trimming cost V 6 bases and J 5 bases, with 13 bases left between them. This CDR3 spans 13 amino acids.

This rearrangement joins TRBV15 to TRBJ2-3; 8 nucleotides match TRBD2. CDR1 is LNHNV, CDR2 YYDKDF, per germline (reference sequence). The CDR3 loop spans 19 amino acids. The trim removed 0 bases at V and 1 base at J, leaving 12 bases unmatched. The CDR3 DNA sequence: TGTGCCACCAGCAGAGATCGCTCCCGACTAGCGCGCCGCACAGATACGCAGTATTTT. This gives the protein CATSRDRSRLARRTDTQYF.

In its sample, this clone was seen once. The V call is TRBV7-8, the J call TRBJ2-7; 10 positions agree with TRBD2. This CDR3 comprises 13 residues. Looked up from germline, CDR1 is SGHVS and CDR2 is FQNEAQ. V was clipped by 6 bases and J by 2 bases; unmatched bases: 1. The CDR3 sequence is CASRTSGAYEQYF. CDR3 nucleotide sequence: TGTGCCAGCAGAACTAGCGGGGCCTACGAGCAGTACTTC.

The rearrangement joins TRBV15 to TRBJ1-5, with D unclear. The CDR3 contains 15 residues. V lost 1 base and J lost 6, with 13 bases in between. CDR1 is LNHNV and CDR2 is YYDKDF in the germline V gene (reference sequence). CDR3 protein: CATSRGTPGSQPQHF. In DNA form, the CDR3 reads TGTGCCACCAGCAGAGGGACCCCAGGAAGTCAGCCCCAGCATTTT.

The rearrangement uses TRBV3-1 (or the pseudogene TRBV3-2) and TRBJ2-1; the D is unclear. Germline CDR1 LGHDT, CDR2 YNNKEL (reference sequence). The CDR3 spans 11 residues. The V and J ends lost 4 bases and 6 bases respectively, with 4 bases between them. This CDR3 is CASSPGNEQFF. In DNA form, the CDR3 reads TGTGCCAGCAGCCCCGGCAATGAGCAGTTCTTC.

This chain uses TRBV5-1 with TRBJ1-1; unclear D gene. The CDR3 has 12 amino acids. Germline assignment: CDR1 SGHRS and CDR2 YFSETQ. V lost 4 bases, J lost 7 bases, and 11 bases lay in between. The CDR3 protein is CASSPNKIEAFF. CDR3 coding DNA: TGCGCCAGCAGCCCAAATAAGATTGAAGCTTTCTTT.

The chain is built from TRBV28 and TRBJ2-5; perhaps TRBD2 as D (6 bases). Trimming pared 3 bases from V and 3 bases from J, leaving 8 bases between. There are 13 residues in the CDR3. CDR1 MDHEN and CDR2 SYDVKM come from the germline V gene. CDR3 in amino acids: CASSFWGEETQYF. The DNA of the CDR3 is TGTGCCAGCAGTTTTTGGGGGGAAGAGACCCAGTACTTC.

This chain connects TRBV5-8 to TRBJ2-2; a possible D gene is TRBD1 (5 bases). V was shortened by 0 bases and J by 4 bases, with 10 bases between the two germline ends. CDR3 length: 15 residues. Germline V gene sequence: CDR1 SGHTS, CDR2 YDEGEE. For the CDR3, the DNA is TGTGCCAGCAGCTTGGGTGACAGCCCCACCGGGGAGCTGTTTTTT. Protein sequence: CASSLGDSPTGELFF.

This chain connects TRBV9 to TRBJ1-1; D not certain. Deletions cut 1 base from V and 4 bases from J, with 2 bases between. The V gene's germline CDR1 is SGDLS and CDR2 YYNGEE. The CDR3 covers 11 residues. The CDR3 sequence is CASSVTTEAFF. CDR3 DNA sequence: TGTGCCAGCAGCGTAACCACTGAAGCTTTCTTT.

The gene calls are TRBV5-6 and TRBJ2-2; 9 bases map to TRBD2. Germline V gene sequence: CDR1 SGHDT, CDR2 YYEEEE. There are 15 residues in the CDR3. The V gene end was trimmed by 3 bases and the J gene end by 5 bases; junction bases not matched to a gene: 5. CDR3 protein: CASSSVAGETGELFF. The DNA of the CDR3 is TGTGCCAGCAGCTCAGTAGCGGGAGAAACCGGGGAGCTGTTTTTT.

This chain links TRBV6-5 with TRBJ1-6; 10 positions match TRBD1. With 0 bases clipped from V and 10 bases from J, the junction kept 6 bases outside the gene matches. Germline loops: CDR1 MNHEY, CDR2 SVGAGI. There are 16 residues in the CDR3. For the CDR3, the DNA is TGTGCCAGCAGTTACTCGAGGGGACAGGGGAGCTCACCCCTCCACTTT. This sequence encodes CASSYSRGQGSSPLHF.

The rearrangement uses TRBV5-6 and TRBJ2-4; 9 positions agree with TRBD1. Germline V CDR1 and CDR2: SGHDT, YYEEEE. Germline trimming cut 5 bases from V and 14 bases from J; bases unmatched to any gene: 5. The CDR3 runs 11 residues. CDR3 region: CASRLGDREYF. The CDR3 region has the DNA TGTGCCAGCAGGCTGGGGGACAGGGAGTACTTC.

The chain joins TRBV6-5 to TRBJ2-7; TRBD1 matches 11 bases. In germline, CDR1 is MNHEY, CDR2 SVGAGI. J was trimmed by 1 base and V by 7 bases; bases with no gene match: 3. The CDR3 is 14 amino acids. CDR3: CASIRDRGSYEQYF. CDR3 nucleotides: TGTGCCAGCATTAGGGACAGGGGGTCCTACGAGCAGTACTTC.

This clone was seen once. The V gene is TRBV7-2, the J gene TRBJ1-2; D is unclear. The CDR3 extends over 13 amino acids. Germline V lookup: CDR1 SGHTA, CDR2 FQGNSA. V dropped 4 bases and J dropped 5 bases, with 11 bases sitting between them. The CDR3 spells CASSSRESYGYTF. The CDR3 bases are TGTGCCAGCAGCTCCCGGGAGAGTTATGGCTACACCTTC.

With respect to this clone: A junction end diverges from the germline sequence, so it may reflect a read error. The chain uses TRBV19 and TRBJ2-7, with TRBD2 identical over 10 bases. The CDR3 loop spans 14 amino acids. CDR1 LNHDA and CDR2 SQIVND come from the germline V gene (reference sequence). Here the CDR3 reads CASRIAGGDYEQYF. DNA of the CDR3: TGTGCCAGTAGGATAGCGGGAGGCGACTACGAGCAGTACTTC. Combining the CDR3 with reference TRBV19 and TRBJ2-7 gives the whole variable domain DGGITQSPKYLFRKEGQNVTLSCEQNLNHDAMYWYRQDPGQGLRLIYYSQIVNDFQKGDIAEGYSVSREKKESFPLTVTSAQKNPTAFYLCASRIAGGDYEQYFGPGTRLTVT.

The chain joins TRBV3-1 (or the pseudogene TRBV3-2) to TRBJ2-1; 10 nucleotides align to TRBD2. Germline CDR1 reads LGHDT; CDR2 reads YNNKEL (reference sequence). V lost 0 bases, J lost 7 bases, and 9 bases stayed unmatched. This CDR3 is built from 17 residues. The CDR3 DNA reads as TGTGCCAGCAGCCAAGACCATACTAGCGGGATCTTAAATGAGCAGTTCTTC. It is translated as CASSQDHTSGILNEQFF.

This sequence joins TRBV11-3 and TRBJ2-3; 9 bases match TRBD2. This CDR3 is 15 amino acids long. V lost 5 bases, J lost 1 base, and 4 bases stayed unmatched. The germline gives CDR1 SGHNT, CDR2 YENEEA. CDR3 in DNA: TGTGCCAGCAGCCGGACTAGCGTCGGCACAGATACGCAGTATTTT. This encodes CASSRTSVGTDTQYF.

The chain uses TRBV6-5 and TRBJ1-1; a possible D gene is TRBD1 (5 bases). The CDR3 covers 13 residues. Germline CDR1 is MNHEY and CDR2 is SVGAGI. V was cut by 1 base and J by 11 bases, with 14 bases left in between. The CDR3 loop is CASSYWAAGGAFF. For the CDR3, the DNA is TGTGCCAGCAGTTACTGGGCTGCTGGGGGGGCTTTCTTT.

In this sample, this clone turned up a few times. J is TRBJ1-5 and V is TRBV7-9; unclear D gene. V gave up 4 bases and J gave up 4 bases, with 14 bases separating them. The CDR3 loop spans 15 amino acids. Looked up from germline, CDR1 is SEHNR and CDR2 is FQNEAQ (reference sequence). This chain's CDR3 is CASSSGPGENQPQHF. The CDR3 nucleotides read TGTGCCAGCAGCTCGGGCCCGGGCGAAAATCAGCCCCAGCATTTT.